Listed below are T cell receptor beta chains from one sample, sequenced in a study of molecular identifiers for immune sequencing clone quantification. One entry per CDR3 protein, called by TCRdb with MiXCR from the PCR reads. The top ten hold under 0.95% of the sample, which has just under 650,000 distinct CDR3 sequences, nearly 20% seen once. Sequencing was done on a sample of naive CD8+ T cells from blood, with Jurkat cell RNA spiked in. The receptors here all came from a human donor in good health. Some libraries in this study had Jurkat cell RNA spiked in. Each CDR3 is given with its conserved first and last residue. A D gene is named only where the DNA matches it firmly. Clone size, where shown, is once, few, many, or a class for clones that have expanded.

size | J | D | V | CDR3 | DNA
many | TRBJ1-4 | NA | TRBV7-9 | CASSLDRAREKLFF | TGTGCCAGCAGCTTAGATAGGGCGCGGGAAAAACTGTTTTTT
many | TRBJ1-1 | TRBD1 | TRBV2 | CASSERGQGKNTEAFF | TGTGCCAGCAGTGAACGCGGACAGGGGAAGAACACTGAAGCTTTCTTT
NA | TRBJ1-1 | NA | TRBV3-1 | CASSHGLRTEAFF | TGTGCCAGCAGCCATGGGTTACGAACTGAAGCTTTCTTT
many | TRBJ2-7 | NA | TRBV27 | CASSFTGTYEQYF | TGCGCCAGCAGCTTCACAGGGACCTACGAGCAGTACTTC
many | TRBJ2-7 | NA | TRBV6-2/TRBV6-3 | CASSYPDRAYEQYF | TGTGCCAGCAGTTACCCGGACCGAGCCTACGAGCAGTACTTC
NA | TRBJ1-1 | NA | TRBV6-6 | CASSGRTGLNTEAFF | TGTGCCAGCAGCGGCCGCACAGGATTGAACACTGAAGCTTTCTTT
many | TRBJ2-5 | TRBD2 | TRBV12-3/TRBV12-4 | CASSFSGGAPGKTQYF | TGTGCCAGCAGTTTTAGCGGGGGGGCCCCAGGAAAGACCCAGTACTTC
NA | TRBJ1-4 | NA | TRBV5-8 | CASSFFLRGEKLFF | TGTGCCAGCAGCTTTTTCCTCAGGGGCGAAAAACTGTTTTTT
NA | TRBJ2-1 | TRBD2 | TRBV9 | CASSARWGLVNEQFF | TGTGCCAGCAGCGCAAGGTGGGGACTAGTCAATGAGCAGTTCTTC
many | TRBJ1-2 | NA | TRBV28 | CASSLFVRINYGYTF | TGTGCCAGCAGTTTATTTGTCCGCATAAACTATGGCTACACCTTC
few | TRBJ2-2 | TRBD1 | TRBV2 | CAIRGGTGNTGELFF | TGTGCCATCCGTGGGGGGACAGGGAACACCGGGGAGCTGTTTTTT
many | TRBJ1-1 | NA | TRBV28 | CASSLPANLNTEAFF | TGTGCCAGCAGTCTTCCGGCGAATTTGAACACTGAAGCTTTCTTT
many | TRBJ2-5 | NA | TRBV7-9 | CASSPRTVWYQETQYF | TGTGCCAGCAGCCCACGGACAGTTTGGTACCAAGAGACCCAGTACTTC
few | TRBJ2-1 | NA | TRBV7-7 | CASTLPGIGRSGLGNEQFF | TGTGCCAGCACCTTACCAGGGATCGGTCGGAGTGGTCTGGGCAATGAGCAGTTCTTC
many | TRBJ1-5 | TRBD1 | TRBV6-2/TRBV6-3 | CASRFTGGQLQPQHF | TGTGCCAGCAGATTCACAGGGGGCCAGCTCCAGCCCCAGCATTTT
many | TRBJ2-7 | TRBD2 | TRBV4-1 | CASSQETGTSGVYEQYF | TGCGCCAGCAGCCAGGAAACCGGGACTAGCGGGGTTTACGAGCAGTACTTC
many | TRBJ2-2 | NA | TRBV28 | CASLAYRERVGELFF | TGTGCCAGCCTCGCGTACCGGGAGCGGGTCGGGGAGCTGTTTTTT
NA | TRBJ2-7 | NA | TRBV27 | CASSLSRGYHYEQYF | TGTGCCAGCAGTTTATCACGCGGATACCACTACGAGCAGTACTTC
many | TRBJ2-7 | NA | TRBV5-6 | CASKVFGDEQYF | TGTGCCAGCAAGGTTTTTGGGGACGAGCAGTACTTC
many | TRBJ1-2 | NA | TRBV18 | CASSPPGPLHYGYTF | TGTGCCAGCTCACCCCCCGGGCCCCTTCACTATGGCTACACCTTC
NA | TRBJ2-1 | NA | TRBV12-3/TRBV12-4 | CASREGLSAYNEQFF | TGTGCCAGCAGAGAGGGACTGTCGGCCTACAATGAGCAGTTCTTC
many | TRBJ2-7 | NA | TRBV6-5 | CASSYSGIYEQYF | TGTGCCAGCAGTTACTCCGGGATTTACGAGCAGTACTTC
NA | TRBJ1-2 | NA | TRBV6-2/TRBV6-3 | CASSYDAGDYGYTF | TGTGCCAGCAGTTACGATGCAGGAGATTATGGCTACACCTTC
many | TRBJ1-5 | TRBD1 | TRBV6-5 | CASRESDRQNQPQHF | TGTGCCAGCAGGGAATCGGACAGGCAAAATCAGCCCCAGCATTTT
many | TRBJ1-1 | TRBD1 | TRBV25-1 | CASTPDRGFTEAFF | TGTGCCAGCACTCCGGACAGGGGTTTTACTGAAGCTTTCTTT
NA | TRBJ2-5 | NA | TRBV6-2/TRBV6-3 | CASSYRREGTQYF | TGTGCCAGCAGTTACAGGCGGGAAGGGACCCAGTACTTC
many | TRBJ2-3 | NA | TRBV25-1 | CASSELTDTQYF | TGTGCCAGCAGTGAACTGACCGATACGCAGTATTTT
many | TRBJ1-3 | NA | TRBV15 | CATSSFGNTIYF | TGTGCCACCAGCAGTTTTGGAAACACCATATATTTT
NA | TRBJ1-2 | NA | TRBV19 | CASSIFTGTEARGYTF | TGTGCCAGTAGTATTTTCACAGGTACTGAGGCACGGGGCTACACCTTC
NA | TRBJ2-1 | TRBD2 | TRBV4-3 | CANSLGLALGNEQFF | TGCGCCAACAGCCTTGGACTAGCGCTGGGGAATGAGCAGTTCTTC
NA | TRBJ1-4 | NA | TRBV6-5 | CASSYNGVGEKLFF | TGTGCCAGCAGTTACAATGGGGTAGGAGAAAAACTGTTTTTT
NA | TRBJ2-7 | TRBD1 | TRBV19 | CASSMGDRGTFHEQYF | TGTGCCAGTAGTATGGGCGACAGGGGAACGTTCCACGAGCAGTACTTC
many | TRBJ2-5 | TRBD1 | TRBV28 | CASSSGTGLETQYF | TGTGCCAGCAGTTCCGGGACAGGACTAGAGACCCAGTACTTC
few | TRBJ2-7 | NA | TRBV25-1 | CASSEWPQGLGEQYF | TGTGCCAGCAGTGAATGGCCCCAGGGGTTAGGGGAGCAGTACTTC
many | TRBJ2-1 | NA | TRBV4-3 | CASSQGTDLYNEQFF | TGCGCCAGCAGCCAAGGGACAGACCTCTACAATGAGCAGTTCTTC
many | TRBJ2-7 | TRBD2 | TRBV12-3/TRBV12-4 | CASSLEASGYYEQYF | TGTGCCAGCAGTTTAGAGGCTAGCGGATACTACGAGCAGTACTTC
few | TRBJ1-2 | TRBD1 | TRBV4-1 | CASSQDPDRVYGYTF | TGCGCCAGCAGCCAAGATCCCGACAGGGTATATGGCTACACCTTC
many | TRBJ2-7 | NA | TRBV11-2 | CASSLEVAATYEQYF | TGTGCCAGCAGCTTAGAGGTAGCGGCAACCTACGAGCAGTACTTC
many | TRBJ1-5 | NA | TRBV7-9 | CASSSLRDQPQHF | TGTGCCAGCAGCTCCTTACGGGATCAGCCCCAGCATTTT
many | TRBJ2-7 | TRBD1 | TRBV28 | CASSLWDRAHEQYF | TGTGCCAGCAGTTTATGGGACAGGGCCCACGAGCAGTACTTC
NA | TRBJ2-7 | NA | TRBV19 | CASSIASRGFHEQYF | TGTGCCAGTAGTATCGCCTCTCGGGGGTTCCACGAGCAGTACTTC
few | TRBJ2-5 | TRBD2 | TRBV10-3 | CAISGLAGGLGETQYF | TGTGCCATCAGCGGACTAGCGGGAGGGCTCGGGGAGACCCAGTACTTC